The T cell receptor (beta chain) under discussion was sequenced for a study of patients and donors after allogeneic stem cell transplantation. MiXCR, run by TCRdb on the RT-PCR reads, gives a single entry per CDR3 protein. The repertoire includes more than 150,000 distinct CDR3 sequences, approximately 24% of them detected once, and 25% to 30% sits in the top ten. This CDR3 region has 12 residues. V lost 4 bases, J lost 5 bases, and 7 bases lay in between. Germline V gives CDR1 SGHKS, CDR2 YYEKEE (reference sequence). This receptor was obtained from a human donor who was either an allogeneic HSCT recipient or a stem cell or donor lymphocyte infusion donor (not recorded which). It is not recorded whose cells these are; they may come from a transplant donor. This chain uses TRBV5-5 with TRBJ2-1; D is unresolved. The source material was blood, either unsorted or a sorted T cell fraction (not recorded which). CDR3 residues: CASSRANNEQFF. CDR3 DNA: TGTGCCAGCAGCCGGGCTAACAATGAGCAGTTCTTC. The full variable domain, rest sourced from reference TRBV5-5 and TRBJ2-1, is DAGVTQSPTHLIKTRGQQVTLRCSPISGHKSVSWYQQVLGQGPQFIFQYYEKEERGRGNFPDRFSARQFPNYSSELNVNALLLGDSALYLCASSRANNEQFFGPGTRLTVL.